This TCR beta chain was captured in a study of T cells in lung cancer brain metastases (dated by TCRdb to the late 2010s). Background for the entire study: Most of the roughly 20 patients had a history of tobacco use, with a median of about 36 pack-years. Of the roughly 20 patients, approximately 19 received no interval therapy between resection of the primary and resection of the metastasis. The primary and brain metastasis specimens were acquired a median of roughly 46 weeks apart. The study compared TCR beta CDR3 repertoires of fully resected primary non-small cell lung cancers with those of paired brain metastases. The cohort comprised some 20 patients contributing about 40 specimens, one primary lung lesion and one brain metastasis each. The median age of the patients at first diagnosis was roughly 50 years, and the group included roughly 9 males and 11 to 12 females. Primary and metastatic specimens both had an average DNA integrity number of roughly 4, with no significant difference between the two sites.

Resection was performed in the patients for synchronous oligometastatic disease or for delayed recurrence of a solitary brain metastasis. To avoid including cancers other than NSCLC, any patient with a history of multiple malignancies was excluded. Tumor areas were macrodissected from roughly five deparaffinized around 9.1 um unstained sections, using marked H&E slides as a guide. All specimens were fixed in formalin and embedded in paraffin (FFPE). The AllPrep DNA/RNA FFPE Kit was used for extraction of genomic DNA. For this clone: Its antigen specificity is not known. The sample holds no much larger clone one base away, and base qualities are not on file.

CDR1 and CDR2 are drawn from the germline V gene: LGHNT, FRNRAP. The CDR3 spans 12 residues, from the cysteine through the phenylalanine. Of all the DNA, just the CDR3 is kept, 36 bases in frame from base 1. Trimming takes 8 bases from V and 8 bases from J, and the germline ends sit 13 bases apart. Broader findings and caveats from the paper: Brain metastases contained significantly fewer unique productive clones than the paired primaries (median around 1,400 versus 4,600). Effects of preoperative corticosteroids on T cell infiltration in brain metastases could not be controlled. A significantly larger repertoire fraction was made up by the ten most abundant clones in brain metastases than in primaries, which was suggestive of clonal expansion. Retrieval of the complete infiltrating T cell repertoire may have been prevented by DNA fragmentation in FFPE samples. Most clones were specific to a single lesion, and overlap between paired lesions was limited (mean Morisita index approximately 0.2).

Each sample received about 2.24 to 4.92 ug of genomic DNA as input, and the DNA input was kept equal within each pair of samples. TCR beta libraries were constructed in two PCR steps with the immunoSEQ hsTCRbeta Kit, which uses multiplexed V and J gene primers. The pooled libraries, together with positive and negative controls, were sequenced on an Illumina MiSeq running a 100-cycle paired-end protocol. On the study's bioinformatics: The immunoSEQ vendor processed the raw data into normalized, annotated TCR beta repertoire reports. Richness was defined as unique clones by nucleotide sequence, with iChao1 and Efron-Thisted estimators extrapolating total richness. Pielou's evenness, Simpson's index, top-ten clone proportional abundance, and Morisita overlap index were used to characterize and compare paired lesions. In TCRdb, the immuneACCESS table is reduced to in-frame sequences with V and J assigned. These tables do not hold every clone; where another copy was compared, an unresolved V gene accounts for under half, and the others remain unexplained. V, J and clone size are those of that table, while D and trimming were read from the DNA. In this sample the table shows about 4,900 clones, around 83% of which occur a single time. The top ten hold approximately 3% of the sample.

Sequenced material: tumor tissue from the primary lung tumor. The cell subset or site label on this specimen signifies: primary lung cancer lesion. Recombination joined TRBV12-5 with TRBJ2-1; a tentative D match to TRBD2 spans 5 bases. The clonotype was recovered from a woman in her fifties or sixties with non-small cell lung cancer. The sequence in DNA is TGTGCTAGTAGTCGGACTGAGTATGAGCAGTTCTTC. This encodes CASSRTEYEQFF.